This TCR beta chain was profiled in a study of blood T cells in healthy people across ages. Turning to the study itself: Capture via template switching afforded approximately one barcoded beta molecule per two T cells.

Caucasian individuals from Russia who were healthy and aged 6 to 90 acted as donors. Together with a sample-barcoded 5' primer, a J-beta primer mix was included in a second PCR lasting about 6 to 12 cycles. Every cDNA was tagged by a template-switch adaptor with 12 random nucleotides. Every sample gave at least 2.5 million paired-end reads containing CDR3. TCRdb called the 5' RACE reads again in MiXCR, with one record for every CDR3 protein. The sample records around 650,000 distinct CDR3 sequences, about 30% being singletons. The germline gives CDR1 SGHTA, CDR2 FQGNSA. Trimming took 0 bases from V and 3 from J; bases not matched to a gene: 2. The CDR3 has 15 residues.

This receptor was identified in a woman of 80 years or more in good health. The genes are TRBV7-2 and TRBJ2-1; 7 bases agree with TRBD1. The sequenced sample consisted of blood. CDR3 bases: TGTGCCAGCAGCTTAGCGGGACAGATCTACAATGAGCAGTTCTTC. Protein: CASSLAGQIYNEQFF.